Each of the 18 T cell receptor beta chains below was sequenced from the same sample in a study of cytomegalovirus exposure and HLA in healthy donors. This PCR relied on a set of 60 Vbeta primers and 13 Jbeta primers. Sequencing used immunoSEQ multiplex PCR; TCRdb keeps in-frame clones, though not all of them. The repertoire includes around 100,000 clones, around 78% of them detected once, and 4% to 5.5% sits in the top ten. Sequenced input: PBMCs. The receptors come from a male donor in good health and CMV-seropositive.

J is TRBJ2-2 and V is TRBV2; 8 nucleotides line up with TRBD1. The CDR3 runs to 13 residues. Per germline, CDR1 SNHLY and CDR2 FYNNEI. Trimming at V came to 10 bases and at J to 4 bases, leaving 5 bases not matched to a gene. CDR3: CATGQGGTGELFF. CDR3 coding DNA: TGTGCCACAGGACAGGGAGGCACCGGGGAGCTGTTTTTT.

This clone has more than one count but fewer than ten. V is TRBV6-1 and J is TRBJ2-3; 7 bases agree with TRBD2. The CDR3 is 17 amino acids. Germline V gene data show CDR1 as MNHNS and CDR2 as SASEGT. Losses at the gene ends were 0 bases for V and 3 bases for J; bases not matched to a gene: 9. CDR3: CASSEAPSGGGTDTQYF. The CDR3 DNA is TGTGCCAGCAGTGAAGCGCCCTCGGGGGGAGGGACAGATACGCAGTATTTT.

This clone has only one observation. V usage is TRBV12-5 and J usage is TRBJ2-4; 11 bases agree with TRBD2. Germline-derived CDR1 and CDR2 are LGHNT and FRNRAP. The CDR3 has 15 amino acids. The V and J ends lost 6 bases and 1 base, in that order; junction bases with no gene match: 2. The CDR3, as DNA: TGTGCTAGTGGGGCTAGCGGGAGGGCCAAAAACATTCAGTACTTC. Encoded protein: CASGASGRAKNIQYF.

The genes are TRBV15 and TRBJ2-7; the match to TRBD1 covers 8 bases. Per the germline V gene, CDR1 is LNHNV and CDR2 is YYDKDF (reference sequence). V lost 3 bases and J lost 9; bases outside the gene matches: 10. CDR3 length: 14 amino acids. The chain's CDR3 is CATSSSWTGRVQYF. The CDR3 region has the DNA TGTGCCACCAGCAGCAGTTGGACAGGGAGAGTGCAGTACTTC. The full variable domain, rest sourced from reference TRBV15 and TRBJ2-7, is DAMVIQNPRYQVTQFGKPVTLSCSQTLNHNVMYWYQQKSSQAPKLLFHYYDKDFNNEADTPDNFQSRRPNTSFCFLDIRSPGLGDTAMYLCATSSSWTGRVQYFGPGTRLTVT.

This clone has only a few counts. V usage is TRBV21-1 and J usage is TRBJ2-1; the tabulated D call, TRBD2, remains unverified against the DNA. TRBV21-1 is an annotated pseudogene. The length of the CDR3 is 19 residues. The CDR3: CASSKAGSGGAQSFDEQFF. In nucleotides, the CDR3 is TGTGCCAGCAGCAAAGCTGGTAGCGGGGGGGCCCAATCATTCGATGAGCAGTTCTTC.

The J gene is TRBJ1-5, the V gene TRBV28, with 8 nucleotides matching TRBD1. The CDR3 totals 15 residues. The V gene's germline CDR1 is MDHEN and CDR2 SYDVKM. The V and J ends lost 5 bases and 5 bases, in that order; junction bases with no gene match: 8. The CDR3 loop is CASSGGQAGHQPQHF. The CDR3 nucleotides are TGTGCCAGCAGTGGGGGACAGGCGGGCCATCAGCCCCAGCATTTT.

CDR3 residues: CATRRLAGGADTQYF. In DNA, the CDR3 is TGTGCCACGCGCAGACTAGCGGGAGGAGCAGATACGCAGTATTTT. This chain uses TRBV2 with TRBJ2-3; 13 bases are a match to TRBD2. V was pared by 10 bases and J by 4 bases, with 8 bases of the junction left unmatched. Germline assignment: CDR1 SNHLY and CDR2 FYNNEI. The CDR3 extends over 15 amino acids.

V usage is TRBV28 and J usage is TRBJ1-2; D possibly corresponds to TRBD1 (6 bases). Trimming removed 6 bases from V and 5 bases from J, with 13 bases in between. The length of the CDR3 is 13 residues. The V gene's germline CDR1 is MDHEN and CDR2 SYDVKM. The CDR3 region is CASSWGHKYGYTF. The CDR3 nucleotides are TGTGCCAGCAGCTGGGGACACAAATATGGCTACACCTTC.

This rearrangement joins TRBV7-9 to TRBJ1-2, with D tentatively TRBD1 (5 bases). The V gene lost 1 base and the J gene lost 7 bases, with 16 bases spanning the gap. CDR1 is SEHNR, CDR2 FQNEAQ, per germline (reference sequence). CDR3 size: 15 residues. The CDR3 nucleotides are TGTGCCAGCAGCTTAGAGCAAGGGGCGCGACCTGGCTACACCTTC. This encodes CASSLEQGARPGYTF.

The chain employs TRBV27 and TRBJ2-7, with 9 bases fitting TRBD2. The germline CDR1 and CDR2 sequences are MNHEY and SMNVEV (reference sequence). The CDR3 is 16 amino acids. Unmatched junction bases numbered 9, after V lost 6 bases and J lost 0 bases. In DNA form, the CDR3 reads TGTGCCAGCAGAAGAGCGGGACTAGCAGGCTCCTACGAGCAGTACTTC. Protein product: CASRRAGLAGSYEQYF.

This clone came up once. The chain employs TRBV5-1 and TRBJ1-4; D might be TRBD1 (6 bases). V was shortened by 0 bases and J by 8 bases, with 14 bases between the two germline ends. CDR1 SGHRS and CDR2 YFSETQ come from the germline V gene. CDR3 size: 15 residues. Here the CDR3 reads CASSLDSGVEEKLFF. CDR3 DNA: TGCGCCAGCAGCTTGGACTCAGGGGTGGAAGAAAAACTGTTTTTT.

The rearrangement links TRBV28 to TRBJ1-5; unclear D gene. Germline V gives CDR1 MDHEN, CDR2 SYDVKM. This CDR3 is built from 14 residues. The V gene lost 4 bases and the J gene lost 2 bases, with 9 bases spanning the gap. CDR3 residues: CASSSPGRNQPQHF. CDR3 nucleotides: TGTGCCAGCAGTTCCCCAGGCCGCAATCAGCCCCAGCATTTT.

The CDR3 bases are TGTGCCAGCAGGGACGGACAGGGCCCTACCTACGAGCAGTACTTC. Protein: CASRDGQGPTYEQYF. The chain carries TRBV27 and TRBJ2-7, with 8 bases fitting TRBD1. The CDR3 loop spans 15 amino acids. V lost 6 bases, J lost 2 bases, and 9 bases stayed unmatched. Germline CDR1 MNHEY, CDR2 SMNVEV (reference sequence).

The V and J genes are TRBV5-4 and TRBJ2-7; D uncertain. V was shortened by 5 bases and J by 0 bases, with 6 bases between the two germline ends. The germline V gene encodes CDR1 SGHNT and CDR2 YYREEE (reference sequence). CDR3 length: 12 residues. CDR3 DNA: TGTGCCAGCAGTTTGTACTCCTACGAGCAGTACTTC. This codes for CASSLYSYEQYF.

The genes are TRBV19 and TRBJ1-1; 7 nucleotides match TRBD1. The V gene end was trimmed by 9 bases and the J gene end by 3 bases; junction bases not matched to a gene: 7. The V gene's germline CDR1 is LNHDA and CDR2 SQIVND (reference sequence). The CDR3 is 13 amino acids. The CDR3 here is CASDPGGYTEAFF. DNA for the CDR3: TGTGCCAGCGACCCAGGGGGGTACACTGAAGCTTTCTTT.

The rearrangement joins TRBV7-2 to TRBJ2-4; 8 bases align to TRBD1. The V segment lost 4 bases and the J segment 6 bases; nucleotides outside the gene matches: 2. CDR1 is SGHTA, CDR2 FQGNSA, per germline. CDR3 size: 13 residues. The CDR3 region is CASSYDRGNIQYF. For the CDR3, the DNA is TGTGCCAGCAGCTACGACAGGGGAAACATTCAGTACTTC.

This rearrangement joins TRBV5-1 to TRBJ2-5, with D possibly matching TRBD2 (6 bases). The germline V and J ends were trimmed by 0 bases and 5 bases, with 14 bases remaining between them. This CDR3 has 15 amino acids. In germline, CDR1 is SGHRS, CDR2 YFSETQ. For the CDR3, the DNA is TGCGCCAGCAGCTTGGCGGAGGGCCTCAAGGAGACCCAGTACTTC. The encoded protein is CASSLAEGLKETQYF. The full variable domain, rest sourced from reference TRBV5-1 and TRBJ2-5, is KAGVTQTPRYLIKTRGQQVTLSCSPISGHRSVSWYQQTPGQGLQFLFEYFSETQRNKGNFPGRFSGRQFSNSRSEMNVSTLELGDSALYLCASSLAEGLKETQYFGPGTRLLVL.

This clone was seen a few times. The chain is built from TRBV6-6 and TRBJ1-1; 9 nucleotides match TRBD1. Losses at the gene ends were 4 bases for V and 4 bases for J; bases not matched to a gene: 7. Germline V lookup: CDR1 MNHNY, CDR2 SVGAGI (reference sequence). This CDR3 has 15 amino acids. In nucleotides, the CDR3 is TGTGCCAGCAGTTTCTTAGCGGACAGGGGCACTGAAGCTTTCTTT. Amino acids: CASSFLADRGTEAFF.